This T cell receptor (beta chain) originates from a study of identical twins. This clonotype was observed a few times. Its antigen is undetermined. Study-level points and caveats: Beta out-of-frame twin sharing showed a weaker excess. Fewer insertions were carried by abundant cord blood beta clonotypes, but none was seen in memory repertoires.

One entry per CDR3 protein results from TCRdb running MiXCR on the 5' RACE reads. This table has 500,000 to 600,000 distinct CDR3 sequences, about 20% appearing once. These data are also associated with another study on T cells expressing NK-cell markers. That paper adds: Among the eight sequenced donors, seven tested HCMV-seropositive and one tested seronegative. CD8+ T cells in roughly six donors included dominant NKG2C+ clonotypes at roughly 1.0-8%.

The sample taken for sequencing was CD4+ T cells sorted from blood. The sequence was obtained from a woman under 30 in good health.

The CDR3 coding sequence is TGCAGTGCTAGTCTTTCCCTAGGGAACACTGAAGCTTTCTTT. Translated, it gives CSASLSLGNTEAFF. This sequence joins TRBV20-1 and TRBJ1-1; unclear D gene. CDR1 is DFQATT and CDR2 is SNEGSKA in the germline V gene (reference sequence). The ends were cut back, 3 bases at V and 1 base at J, with 12 bases in the middle. CDR3 length: 14 amino acids.